Shown below are 8 T cell receptor beta chains from a single sample sequenced in a study of T cell changes during pregnancy in multiple sclerosis. Only in-frame clones appear in the TCRdb table, and some are missing; sequencing was by immunoSEQ multiplex PCR. The data hold about 100,000 clones, with more than 85% observed a single time. Source: peripheral blood, taken in the second trimester of pregnancy. Receptors were obtained from a female donor with multiple sclerosis, enrolled in a pregnancy study.

The V and J genes are TRBV4-1 and TRBJ1-2, with TRBD1 as a possible D gene (5 bases). Trimming pared 0 bases from V and 6 bases from J, leaving 17 bases between. The CDR3 runs to 16 residues. The V gene's germline CDR1 is MGHRA and CDR2 YSYEKL. The DNA for the CDR3 is TGCGCCAGCAGCCAAGATTGGTTGCTACAGGTCGATGGCTACACCTTC. This sequence encodes CASSQDWLLQVDGYTF.

The J gene is TRBJ2-3, the V gene TRBV19; the D gene is possibly TRBD1 (7 bases). Germline V gives CDR1 LNHDA, CDR2 SQIVND (reference sequence). The CDR3 length is 15 residues. The V and J ends lost 4 bases and 2 bases respectively, with 13 bases between them. As DNA, the CDR3 is TGTGCCAGTAGTAAGCAGGGGGGACTCACAGATACGCAGTATTTT. Its translation: CASSKQGGLTDTQYF. Full variable domain (rest looked up from reference TRBV19 and TRBJ2-3): DGGITQSPKYLFRKEGQNVTLSCEQNLNHDAMYWYRQDPGQGLRLIYYSQIVNDFQKGDIAEGYSVSREKKESFPLTVTSAQKNPTAFYLCASSKQGGLTDTQYFGPGTRLTVL.

The sample holds one count of this clone. J is TRBJ2-1 and V is TRBV6-5, with D hard to call. The CDR3 length is 14 residues. V lost 2 bases and J 0 bases, leaving 5 bases between the germline ends. CDR1 is MNHEY, CDR2 SVGAGI, per germline. The CDR3 DNA sequence: TGTGCCAGCAGTTACGGTAGCTCCTACAATGAGCAGTTCTTC. Protein: CASSYGSSYNEQFF.

Here the CDR3 reads CASRGTGGATSREAGANVLTF. In DNA, the CDR3 is TGTGCCAGCAGGGGTACGGGGGGCGCGACTTCGCGGGAGGCTGGGGCCAACGTCCTGACTTTC. The chain joins TRBV2 to TRBJ2-6; 8 nucleotides agree with TRBD2. Germline V gene lookup returns CDR1 SNHLY and CDR2 FYNNEI. This CDR3 is 21 amino acids long. The V and J ends lost 6 bases and 2 bases, in that order; junction bases with no gene match: 21.

The count of this clone is one. The chain recombines TRBV7-6 with TRBJ2-5; 9 nucleotides agree with TRBD2. V gave up 1 base and J gave up 3 bases; unmatched junction bases: 6. The CDR3 is 16 residues long. Germline lookup yields CDR1 SGHVS and CDR2 FNYEAQ. The chain's CDR3 is CASSLGPGLAKETQYF. Here the CDR3 DNA reads TGTGCCAGCAGCTTAGGACCGGGACTAGCTAAAGAGACCCAGTACTTC.

This rearrangement joins TRBV27 to TRBJ2-1, with D possibly being TRBD2 (5 bases). Germline-derived CDR1 and CDR2 are MNHEY and SMNVEV (reference sequence). The CDR3 is 12 residues long. V was shortened by 10 bases and J by 4 bases, with 11 bases between the two germline ends. The CDR3 DNA is TGTGCCACCGTGAGCGGATACAATGAGCAGTTCTTC. Its protein is CATVSGYNEQFF.

J is TRBJ2-7 and V is TRBV28; weak D call: TRBD1 (5 bases). Trimming stripped 7 bases from V and 3 bases from J, with 13 bases between. Germline CDR1 MDHEN, CDR2 SYDVKM. There are 13 residues in the CDR3. The CDR3 loop reads CASTSTGFYEQYF. In nucleotides, the CDR3 is TGTGCCAGCACCAGCACAGGTTTCTACGAGCAGTACTTC.

This rearrangement joins TRBV11-3 to TRBJ1-1; D uncertain. With 5 bases removed from V and 1 base from J, the gap between germline ends came to 8 bases. Germline V CDR1 and CDR2: SGHNT, YENEEA. This CDR3 is 13 amino acids long. The CDR3 coding sequence is TGTGCCAGCAGCCCAAAGCGGAACACTGAAGCTTTCTTT. It specifies CASSPKRNTEAFF. Drawing the rest from reference TRBV11-3 and TRBJ1-1, the complete variable domain is EAGVVQSPRYKIIEKKQPVAFWCNPISGHNTLYWYLQNLGQGPELLIRYENEEAVDDSQLPKDRFSAERLKGVDSTLKIQPAELGDSAVYLCASSPKRNTEAFFGQGTRLTVV.